This T cell receptor beta chain derives from a study of blood T cell repertoires in COVID-19. Study-wide context: COVID-19 samples collected from the United States, Italy and Spain covered acute and convalescent phases.

In the study's own analysis: Researchers report that nucleated cell counts were estimated from reference gene primer amplification. Clones were sequenced by immunoSEQ multiplex PCR, and TCRdb holds only the in-frame ones, with some missing. The DNA was the basis for D and trimming; V, J and clone size are from that table. This table has around 200,000 clones, roughly 77% appearing once. Seattle patients were enrolled during active infection and followed longitudinally. In germline, CDR1 is SGHTA, CDR2 FQGNSA. This CDR3 has 16 residues. The germline V and J ends were trimmed by 5 bases and 9 bases, with 20 bases remaining between them.

The chain is built from TRBV7-2 and TRBJ1-6, with D perhaps matching TRBD1 (5 bases). The sample taken for sequencing was peripheral blood. The source of this sequence is a woman in her 40s with COVID-19, enrolled during active disease. This chain's CDR3 is CASSLLGRAGGSPLHF. The DNA of the CDR3 is TGTGCCAGCAGCCTCTTAGGCAGGGCCGGTGGTTCACCCCTCCACTTT.